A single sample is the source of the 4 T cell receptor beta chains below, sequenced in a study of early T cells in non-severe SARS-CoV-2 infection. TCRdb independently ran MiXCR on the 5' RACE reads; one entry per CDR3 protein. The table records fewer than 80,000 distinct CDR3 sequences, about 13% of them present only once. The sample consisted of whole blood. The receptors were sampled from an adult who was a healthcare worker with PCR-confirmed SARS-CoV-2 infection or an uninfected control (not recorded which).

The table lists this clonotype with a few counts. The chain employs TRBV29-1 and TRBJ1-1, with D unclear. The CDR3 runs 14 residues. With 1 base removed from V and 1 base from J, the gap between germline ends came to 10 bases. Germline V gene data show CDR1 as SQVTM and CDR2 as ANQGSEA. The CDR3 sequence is CSVEGPGTNTEAFF. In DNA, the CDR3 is TGCAGCGTTGAAGGCCCGGGCACGAACACTGAAGCTTTCTTT.

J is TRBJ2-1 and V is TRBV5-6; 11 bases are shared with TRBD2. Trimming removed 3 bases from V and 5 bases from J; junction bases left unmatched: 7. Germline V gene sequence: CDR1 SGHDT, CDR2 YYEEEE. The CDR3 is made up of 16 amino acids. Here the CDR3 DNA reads TGTGCCAGCAGCTCCTTGACTAGCGGGACGGACAATGAGCAGTTCTTC. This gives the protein CASSSLTSGTDNEQFF.

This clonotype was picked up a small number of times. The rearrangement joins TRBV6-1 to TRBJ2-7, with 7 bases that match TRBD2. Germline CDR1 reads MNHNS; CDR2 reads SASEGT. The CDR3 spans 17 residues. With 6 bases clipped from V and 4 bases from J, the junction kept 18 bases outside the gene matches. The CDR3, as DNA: TGTGCCAGCAGCCACACCCAGCGGGACCGACTCCAGTACGAGCAGTACTTC. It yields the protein CASSHTQRDRLQYEQYF.

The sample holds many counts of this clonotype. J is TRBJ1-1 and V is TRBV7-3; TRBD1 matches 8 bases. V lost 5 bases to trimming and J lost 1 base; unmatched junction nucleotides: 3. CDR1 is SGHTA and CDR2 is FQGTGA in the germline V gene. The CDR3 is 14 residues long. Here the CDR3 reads CASSLQGANTEAFF. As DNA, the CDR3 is TGTGCCAGCAGCCTCCAGGGGGCGAACACTGAAGCTTTCTTT.